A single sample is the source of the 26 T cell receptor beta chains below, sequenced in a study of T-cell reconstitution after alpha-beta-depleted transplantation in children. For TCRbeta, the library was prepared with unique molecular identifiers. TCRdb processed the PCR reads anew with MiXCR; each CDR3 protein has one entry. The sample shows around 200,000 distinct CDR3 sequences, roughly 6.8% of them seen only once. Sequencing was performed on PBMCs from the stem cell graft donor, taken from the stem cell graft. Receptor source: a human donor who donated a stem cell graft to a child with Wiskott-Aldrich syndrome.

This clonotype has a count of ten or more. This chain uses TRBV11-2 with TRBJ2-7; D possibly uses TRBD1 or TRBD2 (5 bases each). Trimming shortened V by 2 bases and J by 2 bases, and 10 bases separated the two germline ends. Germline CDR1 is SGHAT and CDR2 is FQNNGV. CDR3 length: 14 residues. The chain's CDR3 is CASSLKGPTYEQYF. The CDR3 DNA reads TGTGCCAGCAGCTTAAAGGGACCCACCTACGAGCAGTACTTC.

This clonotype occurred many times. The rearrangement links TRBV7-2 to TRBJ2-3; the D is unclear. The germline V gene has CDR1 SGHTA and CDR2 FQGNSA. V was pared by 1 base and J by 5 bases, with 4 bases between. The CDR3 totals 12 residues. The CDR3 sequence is CASSLGRDTQYF. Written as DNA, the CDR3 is TGTGCCAGCAGCTTAGGGAGAGATACGCAGTATTTT. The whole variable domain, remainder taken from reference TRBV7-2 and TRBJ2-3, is GAGVSQSPSNKVTEKGKDVELRCDPISGHTALYWYRQSLGQGLEFLIYFQGNSAPDKSGLPSDRFSAERTGGSVSTLTIQRTQQEDSAVYLCASSLGRDTQYFGPGTRLTVL.

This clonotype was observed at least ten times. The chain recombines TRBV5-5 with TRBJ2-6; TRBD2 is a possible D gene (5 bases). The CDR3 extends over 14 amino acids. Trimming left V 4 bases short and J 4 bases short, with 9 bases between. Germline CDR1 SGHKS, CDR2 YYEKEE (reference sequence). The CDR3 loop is CASSAGIGANVLTF. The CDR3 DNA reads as TGTGCCAGCAGCGCCGGGATAGGGGCCAACGTCCTGACTTTC.

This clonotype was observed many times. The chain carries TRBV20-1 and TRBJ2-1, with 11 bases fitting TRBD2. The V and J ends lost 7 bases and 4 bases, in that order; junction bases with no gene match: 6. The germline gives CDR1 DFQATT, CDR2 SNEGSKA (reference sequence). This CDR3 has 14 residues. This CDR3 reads CSGGASGGYNEQFF. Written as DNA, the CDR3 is TGCAGTGGCGGGGCTAGCGGGGGGTACAATGAGCAGTTCTTC.

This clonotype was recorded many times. CDR3 DNA: TGTGCCAGCAGTGAATGGAAGGACTCTGGGGCCAACGTCCTGACTTTC. Translated, it gives CASSEWKDSGANVLTF. The chain employs TRBV25-1 and TRBJ2-6, with D unclear. Looked up from germline, CDR1 is MGHDK and CDR2 is SYGVNS. CDR3 length: 16 amino acids. V dropped 1 base and J dropped 0 bases, with 7 bases sitting between them. Full variable domain (remainder filled in from reference TRBV25-1 and TRBJ2-6): EADIYQTPRYLVIGTGKKITLECSQTMGHDKMYWYQQDPGMELHLIHYSYGVNSTEKGDLSSESTVSRIRTEHFPLTLESARPSHTSQYLCASSEWKDSGANVLTFGAGSRLTVL.

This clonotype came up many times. The DNA of the CDR3 is TGCGCCAGTAATTACAAGACAGGGAGGCGTGCAACTGAAGCTTTCTTT. Translation: CASNYKTGRRATEAFF. J is TRBJ1-1 and V is TRBV5-1, with 7 bases that match TRBD1. With V trimmed by 8 bases and J by 5 bases, 18 bases remained unmatched. Germline values: CDR1 SGHRS, CDR2 YFSETQ. The length of the CDR3 is 16 residues.

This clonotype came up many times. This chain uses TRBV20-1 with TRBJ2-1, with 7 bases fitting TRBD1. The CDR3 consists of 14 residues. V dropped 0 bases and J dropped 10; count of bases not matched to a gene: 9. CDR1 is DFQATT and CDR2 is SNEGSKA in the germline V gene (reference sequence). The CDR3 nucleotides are TGCAGTGCTAGAGATTCAGACAGGGTAACGGAGCAGTTCTTC. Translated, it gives CSARDSDRVTEQFF.

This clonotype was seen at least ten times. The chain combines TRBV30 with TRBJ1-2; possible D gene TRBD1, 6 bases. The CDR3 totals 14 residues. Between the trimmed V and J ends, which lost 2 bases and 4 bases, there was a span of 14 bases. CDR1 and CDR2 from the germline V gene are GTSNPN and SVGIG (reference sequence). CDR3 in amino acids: CAWSSGGGFYGYTF. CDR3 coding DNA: TGTGCCTGGAGTTCTGGGGGCGGTTTCTATGGCTACACCTTC. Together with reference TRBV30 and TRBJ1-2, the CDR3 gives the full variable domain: SQTIHQWPATLVQPVGSPLSLECTVEGTSNPNLYWYRQAAGRGLQLLFYSVGIGQISSEVPQNLSASRPQDRQFILSSKKLLLSDSGFYLCAWSSGGGFYGYTFGSGTRLTVV.

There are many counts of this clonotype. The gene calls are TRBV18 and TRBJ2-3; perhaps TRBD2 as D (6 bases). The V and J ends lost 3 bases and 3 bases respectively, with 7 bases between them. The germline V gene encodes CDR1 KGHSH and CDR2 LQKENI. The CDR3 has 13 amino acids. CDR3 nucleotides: TGTGCCAGCTCACCGGGGAGGACAGATACGCAGTATTTT. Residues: CASSPGRTDTQYF.

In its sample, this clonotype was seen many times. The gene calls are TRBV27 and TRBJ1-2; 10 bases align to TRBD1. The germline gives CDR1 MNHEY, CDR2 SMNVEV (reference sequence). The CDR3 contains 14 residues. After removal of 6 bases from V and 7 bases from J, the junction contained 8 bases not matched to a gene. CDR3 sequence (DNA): TGTGCCAGCAGGAAACCGGGACAGGGGTCTGGCTACACCTTC. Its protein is CASRKPGQGSGYTF.

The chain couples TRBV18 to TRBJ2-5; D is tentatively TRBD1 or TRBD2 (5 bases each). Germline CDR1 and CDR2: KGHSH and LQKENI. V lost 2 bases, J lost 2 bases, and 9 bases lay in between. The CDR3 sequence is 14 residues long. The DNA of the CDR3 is TGTGCCAGCTCACCAGGCTGGGGGCAAGAGACCCAGTACTTC. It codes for CASSPGWGQETQYF.

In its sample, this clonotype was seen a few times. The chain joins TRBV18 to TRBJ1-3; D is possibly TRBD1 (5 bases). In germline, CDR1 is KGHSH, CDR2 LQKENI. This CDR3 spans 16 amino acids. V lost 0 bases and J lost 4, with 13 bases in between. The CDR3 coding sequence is TGTGCCAGCTCACCACCGCAGGGAGCCACGGGAAACACCATATATTTT. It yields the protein CASSPPQGATGNTIYF.

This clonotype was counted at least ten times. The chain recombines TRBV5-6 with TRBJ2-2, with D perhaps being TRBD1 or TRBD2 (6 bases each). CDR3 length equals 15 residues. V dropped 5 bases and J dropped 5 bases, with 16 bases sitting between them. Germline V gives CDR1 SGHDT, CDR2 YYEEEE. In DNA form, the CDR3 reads TGTGCCAGCAGAAGACAGGACTATAGGACCGGGGAGCTGTTTTTT. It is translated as CASRRQDYRTGELFF.

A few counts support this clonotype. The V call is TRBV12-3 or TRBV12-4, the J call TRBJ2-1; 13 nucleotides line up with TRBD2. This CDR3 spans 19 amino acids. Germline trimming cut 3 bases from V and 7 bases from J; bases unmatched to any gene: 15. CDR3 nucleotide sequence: TGTGCCAGCAGTTTCGGGGAACTAGCGGGGGGGCCTTTGGGGAATGAGCAGTTCTTC. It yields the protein CASSFGELAGGPLGNEQFF.

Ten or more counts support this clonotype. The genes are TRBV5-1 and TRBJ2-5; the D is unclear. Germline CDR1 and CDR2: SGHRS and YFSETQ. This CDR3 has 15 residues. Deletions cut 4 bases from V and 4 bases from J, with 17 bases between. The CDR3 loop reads CASSPPVGYRETQYF. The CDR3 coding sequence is TGCGCCAGCAGCCCGCCCGTAGGGTATCGAGAGACCCAGTACTTC.

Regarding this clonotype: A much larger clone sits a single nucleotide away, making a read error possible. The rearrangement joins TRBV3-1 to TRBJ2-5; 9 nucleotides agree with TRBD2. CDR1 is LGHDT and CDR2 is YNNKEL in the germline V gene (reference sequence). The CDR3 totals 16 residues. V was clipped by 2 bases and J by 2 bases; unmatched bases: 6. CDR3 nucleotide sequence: TGTGCCAGCAGCCAATATAGCGGGGGCCTACAAGAGACCCAGTACTTC. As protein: CASSQYSGGLQETQYF.

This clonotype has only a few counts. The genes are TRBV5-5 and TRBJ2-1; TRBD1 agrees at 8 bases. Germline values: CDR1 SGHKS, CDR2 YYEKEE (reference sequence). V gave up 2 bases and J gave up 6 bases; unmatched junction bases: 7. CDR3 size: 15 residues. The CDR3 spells CASSFGQGLPNEQFF. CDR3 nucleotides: TGTGCCAGCAGCTTTGGACAGGGCCTCCCCAATGAGCAGTTCTTC.

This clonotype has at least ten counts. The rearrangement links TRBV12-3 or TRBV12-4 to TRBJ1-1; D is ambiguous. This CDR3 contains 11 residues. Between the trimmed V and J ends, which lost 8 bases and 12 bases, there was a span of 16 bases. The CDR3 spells CASDQPPKTFF. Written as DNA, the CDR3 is TGTGCCAGCGATCAACCACCCAAGACTTTCTTT.

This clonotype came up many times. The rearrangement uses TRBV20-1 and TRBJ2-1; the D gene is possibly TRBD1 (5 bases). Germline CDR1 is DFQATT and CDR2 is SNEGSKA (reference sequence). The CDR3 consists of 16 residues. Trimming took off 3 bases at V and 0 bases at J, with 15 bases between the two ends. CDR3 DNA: TGCAGTGCTAGGGACACGCAGGGAAGCTCCTACAATGAGCAGTTCTTC. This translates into CSARDTQGSSYNEQFF.

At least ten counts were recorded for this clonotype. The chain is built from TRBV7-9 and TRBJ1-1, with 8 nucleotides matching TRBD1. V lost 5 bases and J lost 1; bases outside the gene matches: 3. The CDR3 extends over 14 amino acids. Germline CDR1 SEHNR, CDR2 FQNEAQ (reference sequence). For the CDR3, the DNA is TGTGCCAGCAGCATGGACAGGGAGAACACTGAAGCTTTCTTT. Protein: CASSMDRENTEAFF.

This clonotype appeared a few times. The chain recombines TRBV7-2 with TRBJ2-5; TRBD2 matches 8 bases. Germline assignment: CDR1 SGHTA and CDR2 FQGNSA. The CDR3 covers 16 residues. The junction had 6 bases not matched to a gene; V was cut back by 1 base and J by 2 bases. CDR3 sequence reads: CASSLGVGGVQETQYF. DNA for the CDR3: TGTGCCAGCAGCTTAGGGGTCGGGGGGGTTCAAGAGACCCAGTACTTC.

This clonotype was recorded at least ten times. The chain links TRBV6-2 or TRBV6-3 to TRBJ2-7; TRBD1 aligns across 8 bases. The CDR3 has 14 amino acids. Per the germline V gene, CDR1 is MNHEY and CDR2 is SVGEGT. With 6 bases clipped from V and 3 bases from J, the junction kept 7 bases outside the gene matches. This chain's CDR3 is CASSLGQEIYEQYF. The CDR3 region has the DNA TGTGCCAGCAGCCTGGGACAGGAGATCTACGAGCAGTACTTC.

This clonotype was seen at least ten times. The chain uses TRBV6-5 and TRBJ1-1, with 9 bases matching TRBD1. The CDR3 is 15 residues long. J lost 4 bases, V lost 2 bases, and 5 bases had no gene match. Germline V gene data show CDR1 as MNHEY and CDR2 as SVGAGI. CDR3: CASSYTGGGGTEAFF. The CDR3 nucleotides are TGTGCCAGCAGTTACACAGGGGGCGGTGGCACTGAAGCTTTCTTT.

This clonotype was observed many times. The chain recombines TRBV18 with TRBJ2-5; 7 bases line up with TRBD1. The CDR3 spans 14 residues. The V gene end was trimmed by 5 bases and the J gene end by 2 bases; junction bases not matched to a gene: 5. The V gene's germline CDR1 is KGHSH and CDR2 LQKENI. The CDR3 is CASSEQGRQETQYF. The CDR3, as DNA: TGTGCCAGCTCAGAACAGGGGCGGCAAGAGACCCAGTACTTC.

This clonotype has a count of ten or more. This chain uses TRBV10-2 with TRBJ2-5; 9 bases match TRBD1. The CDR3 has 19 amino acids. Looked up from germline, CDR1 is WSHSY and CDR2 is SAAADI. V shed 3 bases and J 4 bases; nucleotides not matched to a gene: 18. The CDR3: CASSEQSAGQGLSGETQYF. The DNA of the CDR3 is TGCGCCAGCAGTGAACAGTCGGCGGGACAGGGTTTATCGGGAGAGACCCAGTACTTC.

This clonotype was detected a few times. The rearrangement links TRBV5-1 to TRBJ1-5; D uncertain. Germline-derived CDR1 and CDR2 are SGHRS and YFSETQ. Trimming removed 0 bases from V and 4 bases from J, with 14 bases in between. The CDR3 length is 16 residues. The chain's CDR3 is CASSLGTVEGNQPQHF. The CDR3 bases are TGCGCCAGCAGCTTGGGGACCGTCGAGGGAAATCAGCCCCAGCATTTT.